These 14 T cell receptor beta chains share one sample of origin, sequenced in a study of blood T cell repertoires in COVID-19. Using immunoSEQ multiplex PCR, the repertoire was profiled, and TCRdb retains in-frame clones only, with some absent. The sample has about 88,000 clones, approximately 91% seen once; the top ten hold around 1.8%. Sequenced sample: peripheral blood. These receptors originate from a human donor with active COVID-19. The donor label of this sample is uncertain.

The chain uses TRBV9 and TRBJ2-7; TRBD1 matches 7 bases. V lost 3 bases and J lost 0; bases outside the gene matches: 6. The CDR3 is 15 amino acids. Germline CDR1 reads SGDLS; CDR2 reads YYNGEE. This chain's CDR3 is CASSEFGTVSYEQYF. CDR3 in DNA: TGTGCCAGCAGCGAGTTTGGGACAGTCTCCTACGAGCAGTACTTC.

The chain carries TRBV27 and TRBJ2-2; tentatively, D is TRBD2 (6 bases). Germline CDR1 is MNHEY and CDR2 is SMNVEV (reference sequence). The CDR3 has 17 residues. V was cut by 3 bases and J by 6 bases, with 20 bases left in between. The CDR3 here is CASSFWAEGGGAGELFF. The CDR3 bases are TGTGCCAGCAGTTTTTGGGCGGAGGGTGGAGGGGCCGGGGAGCTGTTTTTT.

The V and J genes are TRBV19 and TRBJ2-2, with TRBD1 matching 7 bases. J was trimmed by 1 base and V by 11 bases; bases with no gene match: 7. Per the germline V gene, CDR1 is LNHDA and CDR2 is SQIVND (reference sequence). The CDR3 totals 14 residues. The CDR3 DNA reads as TGTGCCGGGAGACAGGGCCTGAACACCGGGGAGCTGTTTTTT. As protein: CAGRQGLNTGELFF.

The CDR3 loop reads CASSLVLAGFKTGIYEQYF. The CDR3, as DNA: TGCGCCAGCAGCTTGGTTCTAGCGGGGTTCAAAACGGGTATTTACGAGCAGTACTTC. The V and J genes are TRBV5-1 and TRBJ2-7; 9 positions agree with TRBD2. Trimming took 0 bases from V and 4 from J; bases not matched to a gene: 17. There are 19 residues in the CDR3. The germline gives CDR1 SGHRS, CDR2 YFSETQ.

Written as DNA, the CDR3 is TGTGCCAGCAGTTACAGGGGGATAGCGACCCAGTACTTC. Translation: CASSYRGIATQYF. This chain links TRBV6-5 with TRBJ2-5; tentative D call: TRBD1 (6 bases). The CDR3 consists of 13 residues. V gave up 2 bases and J gave up 7 bases, with 11 bases separating them. Germline V gene sequence: CDR1 MNHEY, CDR2 SVGAGI.

The chain combines TRBV6-1 with TRBJ1-5; D unresolved. Trimming removed 2 bases at V and 0 bases at J, with 17 bases between. Germline loops: CDR1 MNHNS, CDR2 SASEGT. The CDR3 consists of 18 residues. Here the CDR3 reads CASSERPQVHNSNQPQHF. The CDR3 DNA reads as TGTGCCAGCAGTGAACGTCCCCAGGTCCACAATAGCAATCAGCCCCAGCATTTT.

The chain carries TRBV7-3 and TRBJ1-2; 8 bases map to TRBD1. The V gene end was trimmed by 1 base and the J gene end by 7 bases; junction bases not matched to a gene: 11. Per the germline V gene, CDR1 is SGHTA and CDR2 is FQGTGA. The CDR3 contains 16 residues. CDR3 sequence: CASSLNPGGAKGGYTF. CDR3 DNA sequence: TGTGCCAGCAGCTTAAATCCAGGGGGCGCCAAGGGTGGCTACACCTTC.

The chain has TRBV11-3 and TRBJ1-3; tentatively, D is TRBD1 (6 bases). From germline, CDR1 is SGHNT and CDR2 YENEEA. Trimming removed 0 bases from V and 2 bases from J, with 14 bases in between. The CDR3 is 17 residues long. CDR3 region: CASSLDQGQKTGNTIYF. The CDR3 nucleotides are TGTGCCAGCAGCTTAGATCAGGGGCAGAAGACTGGAAACACCATATATTTT.

This clone was seen more than once but under ten times. CDR3 nucleotides: TGTGCCACCAGTGATTTGAGGGGCGGGGCAGATACGCAGTATTTT. Translated: CATSDLRGGADTQYF. The chain has TRBV24-1 and TRBJ2-3; D might be TRBD2 (6 bases). The CDR3 totals 15 residues. Germline CDR1 KGHDR, CDR2 SFDVKD. Trimming took 0 bases from V and 4 from J, leaving 10 bases between them.

The CDR3 spells CASSPDSFNQPQHF. The DNA of the CDR3 is TGTGCCAGTAGTCCGGACAGTTTCAATCAGCCCCAGCATTTT. The chain uses TRBV19 and TRBJ1-5; TRBD1 is a possible D gene (6 bases). Trimming pared 5 bases from V and 3 bases from J, leaving 11 bases between. From germline, CDR1 is LNHDA and CDR2 SQIVND (reference sequence). CDR3 size: 14 residues.

The J gene is TRBJ2-3, the V gene TRBV2; TRBD1 matches at 9 bases. CDR1 and CDR2 from the germline V gene are SNHLY and FYNNEI. This CDR3 is built from 18 residues. Trimming took 3 bases from V and 6 from J; bases not matched to a gene: 16. In DNA, the CDR3 is TGTGCCAGCAGTGATGTAACAGGGGGCCAAGCTTCGTCGGATACGCAGTATTTT. Translated, it gives CASSDVTGGQASSDTQYF.

The sample holds one count of this clone. V usage is TRBV19 and J usage is TRBJ1-5, with TRBD1 as a possible D gene (6 bases). The length of the CDR3 is 15 residues. V lost 6 bases, J lost 6 bases, and 18 bases lay in between. The V gene's germline CDR1 is LNHDA and CDR2 SQIVND (reference sequence). The CDR3 bases are TGTGCCAGTAGGGGACCATCACAGGGTACTCAGCCCCAGCATTTT. Its translation: CASRGPSQGTQPQHF.

This chain joins TRBV9 and TRBJ2-1; D is uncertain. V was cut by 0 bases and J by 10 bases, with 5 bases left in between. This CDR3 spans 11 amino acids. Germline lookup yields CDR1 SGDLS and CDR2 YYNGEE. CDR3 protein: CASSVGLEQFF. Here the CDR3 DNA reads TGTGCCAGCAGCGTAGGGCTGGAGCAGTTCTTC. Combining the CDR3 with reference TRBV9 and TRBJ2-1 gives the whole variable domain DSGVTQTPKHLITATGQRVTLRCSPRSGDLSVYWYQQSLDQGLQFLIQYYNGEERAKGNILERFSAQQFPDLHSELNLSSLELGDSALYFCASSVGLEQFFGPGTRLTVL.

V is TRBV24-1 and J is TRBJ2-1, with 11 bases aligning to TRBD2. Per germline, CDR1 KGHDR and CDR2 SFDVKD. Trimming cost V 4 bases and J 8 bases; bases outside gene matches: 6. CDR3 size: 15 residues. The CDR3 spells CATSDRSGGGDEQFF. CDR3 coding DNA: TGTGCCACCAGTGACCGTAGCGGGGGGGGAGATGAGCAGTTCTTC.